This TCR beta chain was retrieved from a study of OX40 agonist ivuxolimab in advanced cancers. Blood sampling was done at baseline, cycle 4 day 1, and cycle 7 day 1. This CDR3 comprises 15 residues. With 2 bases clipped from V and 6 bases from J, the junction kept 8 bases outside the gene matches. In germline, CDR1 is MGHDK, CDR2 SYGVNS. As concerns this clone: What it recognizes is unknown.

The repertoire was sequenced with immunoSEQ multiplex PCR; TCRdb's copy has only in-frame clones and lacks some. Of tens of thousands of clones in the sample, 94% were seen once. Regarding the study as a whole: The study observed clonal expansion of CD4+ and CD8+ blood T cells by week 6 at 0.1 to 3.0 mg/kg.

This receptor was identified in an adult with an advanced solid tumor such as melanoma, head and neck, liver or kidney cancer. The sequencing here drew on CD4+ or CD8+ T cells sorted from blood, taken in a trial of the OX40 agonist ivuxolimab. The V and J genes are TRBV25-1 and TRBJ1-2, with 8 bases fitting TRBD1. This CDR3 reads CASSERRETGDGYTF. The CDR3 DNA sequence: TGTGCCAGCAGTGAAAGGCGGGAGACAGGGGATGGCTACACCTTC.